The clone carrying this TCR beta chain was detected a few times. Its antigen is as yet unknown. This specimen belongs to a study of early T cells in non-severe SARS-CoV-2 infection. Study information: Chains were not paired, and sequencing was done on bulk RNA from unsorted whole blood.

The CDR3 has 11 residues. The germline V gene has CDR1 SQVTM and CDR2 ANQGSEA. V lost 2 bases and J lost 8, with 7 bases in between. Attachment of unique molecular identifiers was made to individual cDNA molecules. MiXCR was run by TCRdb on the 5' RACE reads, yielding one entry per CDR3 protein. The repertoire holds under 85,000 distinct CDR3 sequences, about 12% seen once, with approximately 2.4% in the top ten. Study findings and constraints: VDJdb matches were skewed toward anti-spike CD8 T cell responses.

This receptor was identified in an adult who was a healthcare worker with PCR-confirmed SARS-CoV-2 infection or an uninfected control (not recorded which). The V gene is TRBV29-1, the J gene TRBJ2-1; the D gene is possibly TRBD1 (5 bases). Sequencing input: whole blood. The DNA of the CDR3 is TGCAGCGTTGAACCCAGGGATGAGCAGTTCTTC. Translating gives CSVEPRDEQFF.